This T cell receptor (beta chain) was retrieved from a study of T cells in localized non-small cell lung cancer. Overall study findings and caveats: Appearing in adjacent lung were a median about 60 of the top 100 tumor clones. The study sequenced only one region of the tumor. As a result, intratumor heterogeneity could not be excluded and remains possible. It was uninvolved adjacent lung that showed the highest T cell clonality, exceeding tumor.

In the case of this clone: Its antigen is not identified.

TCRdb's table, derived via immunoSEQ multiplex PCR, lists solely in-frame clones and lacks some. The profile covers tens of thousands of clones, with more than 75% appearing a single time and under 25% taken by the ten largest. The V segment lost 5 bases and the J segment 2 bases; nucleotides outside the gene matches: 4. CDR1 and CDR2 (germline): LGHNT, FRNRAP. This CDR3 comprises 14 residues. The sequence derives from a woman between 35 and 70 years old with stage I squamous cell lung carcinoma. The genes are TRBV12-5 and TRBJ2-7; 9 nucleotides match TRBD1. The sample here was peripheral blood, taken before any cancer treatment. The CDR3 DNA reads as TGTGCTAGTGGTGGACAGGGGCTAACCTACGAGCAGTACTTC. Amino acid sequence: CASGGQGLTYEQYF.